This TCR beta chain originates from a study of identical twins. The ends lost 4 bases at V and 2 bases at J; junction bases unmatched: 3. Germline lookup yields CDR1 SNHLY and CDR2 FYNNEI. This CDR3 region has 16 residues. TCRdb redid the calling of the 5' RACE reads with MiXCR, one entry per CDR3 protein. The sample holds 1.5 million to 2 million distinct CDR3 sequences; about 30% are singletons and the top ten take under 0.35%. This clonotype was detected a few times. The chain carries TRBV2 and TRBJ2-1; 12 bases match TRBD2. Source material: cord blood. The receptor's source is a newborn girl in good health. CDR3 in DNA: TGTGCCAGCAGTGCCCTAGCGGGAGGGGCCTACAATGAGCAGTTCTTC. As protein: CASSALAGGAYNEQFF. The complete variable domain, with remaining parts taken from reference TRBV2 and TRBJ2-1, reads EPEVTQTPSHQVTQMGQEVILRCVPISNHLYFYWYRQILGQKVEFLVSFYNNEISEKSEIFDDQFSVERPDGSNFTLKIRSTKLEDSAMYFCASSALAGGAYNEQFFGPGTRLTVL.